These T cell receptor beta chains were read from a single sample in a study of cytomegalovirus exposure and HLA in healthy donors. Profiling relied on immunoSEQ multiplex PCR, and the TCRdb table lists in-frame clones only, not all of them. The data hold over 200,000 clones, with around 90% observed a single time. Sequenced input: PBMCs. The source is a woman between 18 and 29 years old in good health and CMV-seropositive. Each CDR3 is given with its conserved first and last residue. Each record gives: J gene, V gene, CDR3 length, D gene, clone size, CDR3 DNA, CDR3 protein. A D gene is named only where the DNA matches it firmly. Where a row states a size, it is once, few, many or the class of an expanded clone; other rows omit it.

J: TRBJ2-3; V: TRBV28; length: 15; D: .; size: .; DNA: TGTGCCAGCAGCTCCCAGGGTTCGGTAAGAGATACGCAGTATTTT; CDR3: CASSSQGSVRDTQYF
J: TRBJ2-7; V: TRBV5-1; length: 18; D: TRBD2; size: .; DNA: TGCGCCAGCAGGGACCGGGGTACACTGACTAGCGGGACCAACGAGCAGTACTTC; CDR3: CASRDRGTLTSGTNEQYF
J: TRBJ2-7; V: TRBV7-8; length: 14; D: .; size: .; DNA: TGTGCCAGCAGCCCGGGTCAGGGTGGGCTCTATGGGTACTTC; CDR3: CASSPGQGGLYGYF
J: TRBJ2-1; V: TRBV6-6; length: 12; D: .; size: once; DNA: TGTGCCACCCGGGGATATTACAATGAGCAGTTCTTC; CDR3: CATRGYYNEQFF
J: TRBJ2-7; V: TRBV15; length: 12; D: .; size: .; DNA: TGTGCCACCACCGGGTCGGGTCGGGAGCAGTACTTC; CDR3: CATTGSGREQYF
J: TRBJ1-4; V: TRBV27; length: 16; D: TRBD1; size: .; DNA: TGTGCCAGCAGGAGACAGGGGCGGACAACTAATGAAAAACTGTTTTTT; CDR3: CASRRQGRTTNEKLFF
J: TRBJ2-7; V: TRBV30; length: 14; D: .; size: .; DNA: TGTGCCTGGAGTGGCCCGTCCGGGATGGGCGAGCAGTACTTC; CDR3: CAWSGPSGMGEQYF
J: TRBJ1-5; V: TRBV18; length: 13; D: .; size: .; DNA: TGTGCCAGTACAGACAGTTTCAATCAGCCCCAGCATTTT; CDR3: CASTDSFNQPQHF
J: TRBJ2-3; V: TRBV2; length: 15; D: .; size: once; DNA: TGTGCCAGCAGTCTCAGTATAGCCTCCACAGATACGCAGTATTTT; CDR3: CASSLSIASTDTQYF
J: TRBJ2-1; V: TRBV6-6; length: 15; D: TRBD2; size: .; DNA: TGTGCCAGCAGTTACCTAGCGGGAGGGCCAGATGAGCAGTTCTTC; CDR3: CASSYLAGGPDEQFF
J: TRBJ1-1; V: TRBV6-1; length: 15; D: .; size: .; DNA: TGTGCCAGCAGTGAAGGGGCCGAGGGGGGGTCTGAAGCTTTCTTT; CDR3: CASSEGAEGGSEAFF
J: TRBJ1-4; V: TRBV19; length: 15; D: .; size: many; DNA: TGTGCCAGTAGTATATTGACATCCGGGAGTGAAAAACTGTTTTTT; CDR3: CASSILTSGSEKLFF
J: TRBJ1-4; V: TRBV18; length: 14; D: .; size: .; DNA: TGTGCCAGCTCACCAGGCCCAGTTAATGAAAAACTGTTTTTT; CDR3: CASSPGPVNEKLFF
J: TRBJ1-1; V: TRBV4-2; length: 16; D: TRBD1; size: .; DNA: TGTGCCAGCAGCCACCTACAGGGGCTCATGAACACTGAAGCTTTCTTT; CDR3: CASSHLQGLMNTEAFF
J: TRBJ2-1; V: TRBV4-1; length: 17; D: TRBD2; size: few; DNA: TGCGCCAGCAGCCACCCAATCGGGACTAGTGGGGACAATGAGCAGTTCTTC; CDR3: CASSHPIGTSGDNEQFF
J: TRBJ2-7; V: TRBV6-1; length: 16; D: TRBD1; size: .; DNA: TGTGCCAGCAGTGAGTTTCTGGGGACAGGGGTATACGAGCAGTACTTC; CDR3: CASSEFLGTGVYEQYF
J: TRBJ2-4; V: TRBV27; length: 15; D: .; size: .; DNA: TGTGCCAGCAGTTTCCAGGGTTCAGCCAAAAACATTCAGTACTTC; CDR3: CASSFQGSAKNIQYF
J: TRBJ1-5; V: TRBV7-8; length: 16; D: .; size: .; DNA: TGTGCCAGCAGCCCACCACGACAGAACCCCAATCAGCCCCAGCATTTT; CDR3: CASSPPRQNPNQPQHF
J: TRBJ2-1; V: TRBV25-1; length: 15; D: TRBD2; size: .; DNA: TGTGCCAGCAGTGAATCTAGCGGGAGTTATGGTGAGCAGTTCTTC; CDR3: CASSESSGSYGEQFF
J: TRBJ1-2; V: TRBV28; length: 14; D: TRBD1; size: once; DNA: TGTGCCAGCACTATCGACAGGGAGAACTATGGCTACACCTTC; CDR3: CASTIDRENYGYTF
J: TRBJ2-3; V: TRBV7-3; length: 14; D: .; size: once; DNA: TGTGCCAGCAGCTTAAGGACTAGCACAGATACGCAGTATTTT; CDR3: CASSLRTSTDTQYF
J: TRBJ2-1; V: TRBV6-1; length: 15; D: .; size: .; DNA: TGTGCCAGCAGACTCGCGGGGAGCTCCTACAATGAGCAGTTCTTC; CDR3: CASRLAGSSYNEQFF
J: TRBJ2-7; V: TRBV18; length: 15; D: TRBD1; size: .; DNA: TGTGCCAGCTCAACCGGACAGGGTAGGATCGGGGAGCAGTACTTC; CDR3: CASSTGQGRIGEQYF
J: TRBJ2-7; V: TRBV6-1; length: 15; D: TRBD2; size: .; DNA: TGTGCCAGCAGTGTCGGGGTAGCGGGGACCTACGAGCAGTACTTC; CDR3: CASSVGVAGTYEQYF
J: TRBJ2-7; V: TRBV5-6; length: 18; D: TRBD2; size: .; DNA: TGTGCCAGCAGCCCTCACCTCCAGACTAGCAGAGGCTGGTACGAGCAGTACTTC; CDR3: CASSPHLQTSRGWYEQYF
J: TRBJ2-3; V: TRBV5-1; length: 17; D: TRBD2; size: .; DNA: TGCGCCAGCAGCGGGACAAGGGGACTAGCGGCCACAGATACGCAGTATTTT; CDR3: CASSGTRGLAATDTQYF
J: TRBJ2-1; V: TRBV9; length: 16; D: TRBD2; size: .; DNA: TGTGCCAGCAGCGTAGAGGGACTAGCGGGAGCAGGTGAGCAGTTCTTC; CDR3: CASSVEGLAGAGEQFF
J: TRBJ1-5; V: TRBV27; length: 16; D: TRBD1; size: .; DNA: TGTGCCAGCAGACAACTCTACAGGGGCGGCAGGCAGCCCCAGCATTTT; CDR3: CASRQLYRGGRQPQHF
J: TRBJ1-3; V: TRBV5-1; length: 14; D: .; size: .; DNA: TGCGCCAGCAGAGCAGACAGTTCTGGAAACACCATATATTTT; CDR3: CASRADSSGNTIYF
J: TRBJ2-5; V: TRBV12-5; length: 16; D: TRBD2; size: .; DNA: TGTGCTAGTGGTGTCCCGGGACTAGCGGGAGACGAGACCCAGTACTTC; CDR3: CASGVPGLAGDETQYF
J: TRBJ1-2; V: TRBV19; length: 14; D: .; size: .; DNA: TGTGCCAGTAGTATAGTCGCAGGAAACTATGGCTACACCTTC; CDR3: CASSIVAGNYGYTF
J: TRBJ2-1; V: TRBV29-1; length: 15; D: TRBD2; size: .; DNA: TGCAGCGCAGGAGATAGCGGGAGGGTGCCGAGTGAGCAGTTCTTC; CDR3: CSAGDSGRVPSEQFF
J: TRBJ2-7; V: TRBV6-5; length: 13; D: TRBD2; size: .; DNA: TGTGCCAGCAGTTACGGCGGGAGGGACGAGCAGTACTTC; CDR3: CASSYGGRDEQYF
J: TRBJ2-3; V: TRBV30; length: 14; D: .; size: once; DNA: TGTGCCTGGAATCGGCCAGGGGGCACAGATACGCAGTATTTT; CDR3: CAWNRPGGTDTQYF
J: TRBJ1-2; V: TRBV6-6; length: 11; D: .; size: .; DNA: TGTGCCAGCAGTTGGGGAGAAGACTACACCTTC; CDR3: CASSWGEDYTF
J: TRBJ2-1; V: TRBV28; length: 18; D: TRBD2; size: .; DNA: TGTGCCAGCAGACACCCCCCTGCCCGGGAGGGTATCCACAATGAGCAGTTCTTC; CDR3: CASRHPPAREGIHNEQFF
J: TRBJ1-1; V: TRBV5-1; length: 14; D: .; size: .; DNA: TGCGCCAGCAGCTCCCCCATAGGAGCCACTGAAGCTTTCTTT; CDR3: CASSSPIGATEAFF
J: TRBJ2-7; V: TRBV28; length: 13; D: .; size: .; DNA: TGTGCCAGCAGTTTTTATGGGAGGTGGGAGCAGTACTTC; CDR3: CASSFYGRWEQYF
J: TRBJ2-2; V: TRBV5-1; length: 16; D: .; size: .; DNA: TGCGCCAGCAGCTTGGCCCAGGGAATGAACACCGGGGAGCTGTTTTTT; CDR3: CASSLAQGMNTGELFF
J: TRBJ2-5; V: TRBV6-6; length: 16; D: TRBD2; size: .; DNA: TGTGCCAGCAGTTACTCTGGAGCGGGAGGGCAAGAGACCCAGTACTTC; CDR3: CASSYSGAGGQETQYF
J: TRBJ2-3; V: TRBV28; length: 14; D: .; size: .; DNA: TGTGCCAGCAGTTTGCGGGGGCCAACAGATACGCAGTATTTT; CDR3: CASSLRGPTDTQYF
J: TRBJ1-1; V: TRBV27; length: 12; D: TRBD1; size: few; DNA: TGTGCCAGCAGTAACAGGGGGACTGAAGCTTTCTTT; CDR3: CASSNRGTEAFF
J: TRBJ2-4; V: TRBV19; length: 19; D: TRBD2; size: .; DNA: TGTGCCAGTAGTGCAGGTGCTAGCGGTACCGGCCTAGCCAAAAACATTCAGTACTTC; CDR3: CASSAGASGTGLAKNIQYF
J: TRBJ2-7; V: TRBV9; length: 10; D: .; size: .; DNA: TGTGCCCTCGGGGTTTACGAGCAGTACTTC; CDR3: CALGVYEQYF
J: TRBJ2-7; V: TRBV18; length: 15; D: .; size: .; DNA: TGTGCCAGCTCACCGCTCTCCAGGGGCTACTACGAGCAGTACTTC; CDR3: CASSPLSRGYYEQYF
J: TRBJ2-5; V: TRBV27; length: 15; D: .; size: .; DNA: TGTGCCAGCAGTAGAGATGCGGGACAGCAAGAGACCCAGTACTTC; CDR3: CASSRDAGQQETQYF
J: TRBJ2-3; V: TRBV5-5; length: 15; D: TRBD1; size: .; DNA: TGTGCCAGCAGCATTGGACAGGGGCTCGCAGATACGCAGTATTTT; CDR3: CASSIGQGLADTQYF